This T cell receptor beta chain was captured in a study of regulatory T cells in long-lasting Graves disease. This clonotype showed up just a few times. Germline V gives CDR1 LNHNV, CDR2 YYDKDF (reference sequence). The CDR3 covers 13 residues. V was trimmed by 2 bases and J by 2 bases, leaving 7 bases between them. As to time point: newly diagnosed GD, antithyroid drugs for less than 3 months. TCR sequences were obtained from RNA taken from PBMCs. Construction of the TCR beta libraries employed iRepertoire HTBI primers in conjunction with Arm-PCR of CDR3 regions. One entry per CDR3 protein, called by TCRdb with MiXCR from the multiplex PCR reads. The table shows 420,000 or so distinct CDR3 sequences, with 15% to 20% occurring only once. The same specimen was also included in a second study, on T cells in Graves' hyperthyroidism and ophthalmopathy. From that study: Researchers barred patients who had uncontrolled infection, other autoimmune disease, pregnancy or lactation.

The sample here was peripheral blood mononuclear cells (PBMCs), taken at new diagnosis, from a patient treated with antithyroid drugs. The receptor comes from a woman aged 18-29 years with Graves disease. The gene calls are TRBV15 and TRBJ2-7, with TRBD2 as a possible D gene (5 bases). The CDR3 coding sequence is TGTGCCACCAGCAGATCCGGGGCCTACGAGCAGTACTTC. It encodes CATSRSGAYEQYF.